The rows below give T cell receptor beta chains drawn from one sample of a study of identical twins. TCRdb redid the calling of the 5' RACE reads with MiXCR, one entry per CDR3 protein. The sample includes 250,000 to 350,000 distinct CDR3 sequences, roughly 9.7% of them seen just once. This sample was shared with a second study, whose subject was yellow fever vaccine responses in identical twins.

The sequenced sample was CD8+ T cells sorted from blood. The receptors stem from a woman aged 18-29 years in good health. The CDR3 runs from the conserved cysteine through the conserved F or W. The order of the fields is clone size, CDR3 length, V gene, J gene, D gene, CDR3 DNA, CDR3 protein. D genes are given only for firm matches. A clone size is listed for some rows: how often the clone was seen (once, few, many), or a class if it is expanded.

few,14,TRBV6-1,TRBJ2-7,TRBD2,TGTGCCAGCAGAACGGGACTAGCGGCCTACGAGCAGTACTTC,CASRTGLAAYEQYF
many,16,TRBV7-7,TRBJ2-1,.,TGTGCTAGCAGCTTGGGGGGGGCAGGCGAAGACAATGAGCAGTTCTTC,CASSLGGAGEDNEQFF
many,16,TRBV15,TRBJ2-6,.,TGTGCCACCAGCACCCGGCGTGGCTCTGGGGCCAACGTCCTGACTTTC,CATSTRRGSGANVLTF
.,18,TRBV20-1,TRBJ2-3,TRBD2,TGCAGTGCTTACGGGACTAGCGGGAGGGCCGGGTCCACAGATACGCAGTATTTT,CSAYGTSGRAGSTDTQYF
few,15,TRBV6-5,TRBJ2-5,TRBD2,TGTGCCAGCAGTTCTCTTGGACTAGCGGAAGAGACCCAGTACTTC,CASSSLGLAEETQYF
few,15,TRBV27,TRBJ2-3,.,TGTGCCAGCAGTTTTCGTTCAGAGAGCACAGATACGCAGTATTTT,CASSFRSESTDTQYF
.,16,TRBV12-3/TRBV12-4,TRBJ2-1,.,TGTGCCAGCAGACTAAAGGGGGGGGTCCTCTACAATGAGCAGTTCTTC,CASRLKGGVLYNEQFF
.,11,TRBV7-9,TRBJ2-5,.,TGTGCCAGCACTCCCGGGGAGACCCAGTACTTC,CASTPGETQYF
many,14,TRBV5-1,TRBJ1-2,.,TGCGCCAGCAGCTTGGGCCGGAACGACTATGGCTACACCTTC,CASSLGRNDYGYTF
few,14,TRBV7-2,TRBJ2-7,.,TGTGCCAGCAGCCCCTCGGCCGGGTTCTACGAGCAGTACTTC,CASSPSAGFYEQYF
many,18,TRBV27,TRBJ2-3,TRBD2,TGTGCCAGCAGTTCACCGGGACTAGCGGGAGGGAGCACAGATACGCAGTATTTT,CASSSPGLAGGSTDTQYF
many,15,TRBV7-9,TRBJ1-5,.,TGTGCCAGCAGCTCCCGGGACGACAGCAATCAGCCCCAGCATTTT,CASSSRDDSNQPQHF
many,14,TRBV11-2,TRBJ2-7,.,TGTGCCAGCAGCTTAGAGGAGTACTCCTACGAGCAGTACTTC,CASSLEEYSYEQYF
.,15,TRBV7-3,TRBJ2-2,TRBD2,TGTGCCAGCAGCTTGGCGGGACTATCATCCGGGGAGCTGTTTTTT,CASSLAGLSSGELFF
.,15,TRBV27,TRBJ2-1,.,TGTGCCAGCAGTTTATCCCTGGGGGGGGGCCTTGAGCAGTTCTTC,CASSLSLGGGLEQFF
many,15,TRBV9,TRBJ2-1,.,TGTGCCAGCAGCGTATCAGGGAACGCCTACAATGAGCAGTTCTTC,CASSVSGNAYNEQFF